The source of this TCR beta chain is a study of blood T cells in healthy people across ages. Per the germline V gene, CDR1 is DFQATT and CDR2 is SNEGSKA (reference sequence). Trimming removed 4 bases at V and 6 bases at J, with 13 bases between. This CDR3 region has 13 residues. Then a second PCR, running about 6 to 12 cycles, was carried out with a sample-barcoded 5' primer and a J-beta primer mix. TCRdb re-analysed the 5' RACE reads in MiXCR, keeping a single row per CDR3 protein. The table includes 550,000 to 750,000 distinct CDR3 sequences, more than 20% detected once. Sequenced sample: blood. J is TRBJ2-1 and V is TRBV20-1; possible D gene TRBD2, 6 bases. The receptor was derived from a man between 65 and 79 years old in good health. The CDR3 spells CSAKEGLPNEQFF. The CDR3 DNA reads as TGCAGTGCTAAGGAGGGCCTCCCCAATGAGCAGTTCTTC.